The TCR beta chain described here comes from a study of shared clonotypes between healthy human individuals. Study-wide results and caveats: Relative to clonotypes present in all four donors, those not shared had lower generation probabilities.

The data were produced by immunoSEQ multiplex PCR, yet TCRdb's version contains in-frame clones alone and is incomplete. The sample holds around 2.5 million clones, 80% to 95% seen once. As for this clone: Its antigen is unknown.

The V and J ends lost 6 bases and 3 bases, in that order; junction bases with no gene match: 14. CDR3 length: 17 residues. Germline loops: CDR1 SNHLY, CDR2 FYNNEI. The chain employs TRBV2 and TRBJ1-5; TRBD1 aligns across 7 bases. Material for sequencing was naive CD4+ T cells from PBMCs. Subset of the sample: CD45RA+ positively selected. The TCR sequence derives from a man between 18 and 29 years old in good health. Some clones in this sample may be carry-over from other donors' samples. The CDR3 reads CASSPSGRGASNQPQHF. The CDR3 DNA sequence: TGTGCCAGCAGCCCTTCCGGCAGGGGGGCTTCCAATCAGCCCCAGCATTTT.